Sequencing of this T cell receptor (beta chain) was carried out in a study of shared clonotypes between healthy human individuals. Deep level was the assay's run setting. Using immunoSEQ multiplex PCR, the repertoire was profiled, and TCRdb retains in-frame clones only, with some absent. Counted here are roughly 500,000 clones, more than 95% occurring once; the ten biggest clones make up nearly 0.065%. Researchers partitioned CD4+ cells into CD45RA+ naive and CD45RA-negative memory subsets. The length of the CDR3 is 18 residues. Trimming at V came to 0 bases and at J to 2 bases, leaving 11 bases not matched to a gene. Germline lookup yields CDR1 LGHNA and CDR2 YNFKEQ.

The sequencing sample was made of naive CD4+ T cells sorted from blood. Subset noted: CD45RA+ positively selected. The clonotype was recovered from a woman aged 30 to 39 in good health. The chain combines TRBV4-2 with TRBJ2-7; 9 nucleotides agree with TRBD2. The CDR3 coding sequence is TGTGCCAGCAGCCAAGATCTGGCTAGCGGGATCGGGGCCTACGAGCAGTACTTC. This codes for CASSQDLASGIGAYEQYF.